These 5 T cell receptor beta chains originate from one sample sequenced in a study of T-cell reconstitution after alpha-beta-depleted transplantation in children. A TCRbeta library incorporating unique molecular identifiers was prepared. TCRdb itself ran the PCR reads through MiXCR, one entry per CDR3 protein. The sample includes about a million distinct CDR3 sequences, roughly 29% of them seen just once. This material consisted of PBMCs, mostly from graft donor cells, taken 360 days after TCRalphabeta/CD19-depleted stem cell transplant. Source of these receptors: a boy under three years old who had a stem cell transplant for SCID, so the T cells may come from the graft donor.

The rearrangement links TRBV7-2 to TRBJ2-1; D is unclear. The V gene lost 1 base and the J gene lost 14 bases, with 15 bases spanning the gap. The CDR3 is 13 residues long. The germline V gene encodes CDR1 SGHTA and CDR2 FQGNSA. CDR3 DNA sequence: TGTGCCAGCAGCTTAGAGTGGACCCTGGGGAAGTTCTTC. This sequence encodes CASSLEWTLGKFF.

There are a few counts of this clonotype. V usage is TRBV7-9 and J usage is TRBJ1-2; D not resolved. CDR3 length: 13 amino acids. The V gene lost 2 bases and the J gene lost 7 bases, with 11 bases spanning the gap. Germline lookup yields CDR1 SEHNR and CDR2 FQNEAQ (reference sequence). The CDR3 DNA reads as TGTGCCAGCAGCTTACCCCACCTCTCTGGCTACACCTTC. Translating it yields CASSLPHLSGYTF.

This clonotype was found many times. V is TRBV7-9 and J is TRBJ1-3; D is uncertain. Per the germline V gene, CDR1 is SEHNR and CDR2 is FQNEAQ (reference sequence). V shed 7 bases and J shed 0 bases, with 10 bases lying between them. The CDR3 runs to 14 residues. The CDR3 DNA reads as TGTGCCAGCACCCCAGTCCCCTCTGGAAACACCATATATTTT. Amino acid sequence: CASTPVPSGNTIYF. Based on the CDR3 plus reference TRBV7-9 and TRBJ1-3, the full variable domain is DTGVSQNPRHKITKRGQNVTFRCDPISEHNRLYWYRQTLGQGPEFLTYFQNEAQLEKSRLLSDRFSAERPKGSFSTLEIQRTEQGDSAMYLCASTPVPSGNTIYFGEGSWLTVV.

This CDR3 is CASSLALRQEGEAFF. CDR3 nucleotide sequence: TGTGCCAGCAGCTTAGCGTTAAGACAGGAAGGTGAAGCTTTCTTT. The chain combines TRBV7-9 with TRBJ1-1, with a tentative D call TRBD1 (6 bases). This CDR3 is built from 15 residues. Trimming cost V 0 bases and J 7 bases, with 15 bases left between them. CDR1 and CDR2 (germline): SEHNR, FQNEAQ (reference sequence).

The chain is built from TRBV28 and TRBJ1-1, with D possibly TRBD1 on 5 matching bases. The CDR3 runs to 12 residues. V lost 5 bases and J 12 bases, leaving 16 bases between the germline ends. Germline V gives CDR1 MDHEN, CDR2 SYDVKM. The CDR3 is CASSQSLWGTFF. DNA for the CDR3: TGTGCCAGCAGTCAGAGTCTCTGGGGGACTTTCTTT.